The 16 T cell receptor beta chains below come from one sample, sequenced in a study of cytomegalovirus exposure and HLA in healthy donors. In the PCR, 60 Vbeta and 13 Jbeta primers were used. Profiled with immunoSEQ multiplex PCR; TCRdb holds only in-frame clones, not every one. Among about 190,000 clones listed, around 87% were seen once. Material: PBMCs. The source of these receptors is a woman between 18 and 29 years old in good health and CMV-seronegative.

The V gene is TRBV5-1, the J gene TRBJ1-6; TRBD1 agrees at 9 bases. This CDR3 spans 15 amino acids. The trim removed 2 bases at V and 7 bases at J, leaving 4 bases unmatched. CDR1 is SGHRS, CDR2 YFSETQ, per germline. In DNA form, the CDR3 reads TGCGCCAGCAGCTTAGGACAGGGGAGAAATTCACCCCTCCACTTT. Encoded protein: CASSLGQGRNSPLHF.

The chain combines TRBV11-3 with TRBJ2-5; D tentatively fits TRBD1 or TRBD2 (5 bases each). Trimming stripped 5 bases from V and 4 bases from J, with 17 bases between. The germline V gene has CDR1 SGHNT and CDR2 YENEEA. This CDR3 region has 15 residues. The CDR3 sequence is CASSLGASEGETQYF. The DNA for the CDR3 is TGTGCCAGCAGCCTAGGGGCAAGCGAGGGAGAGACCCAGTACTTC.

Note on this clone: Other DNA sequences in the same sample also yield this CDR3. The V and J genes are TRBV7-9 and TRBJ2-7; 7 bases are a match to TRBD1. V lost 0 bases and J lost 4; bases outside the gene matches: 6. Germline V gene sequence: CDR1 SEHNR, CDR2 FQNEAQ (reference sequence). The CDR3 totals 15 residues. The CDR3 sequence: CASSLAEGGLYEQYF. CDR3 nucleotides: TGTGCCAGCAGCTTAGCGGAAGGGGGCTTATACGAGCAGTACTTC.

CDR3 in DNA: TGCGCCAGCAGTGAGGGGGGCGGCAATGAGCAGTTCTTC. Protein product: CASSEGGGNEQFF. The genes are TRBV10-1 and TRBJ2-1; a weak D match, TRBD1 (6 bases). Germline CDR1 WNHNN, CDR2 SYGVQD (reference sequence). V was trimmed by 2 bases and J by 6 bases, leaving 8 bases between them. This CDR3 spans 13 amino acids.

This clone was seen a few times. The chain is built from TRBV5-4 and TRBJ1-2; TRBD1 agrees at 9 bases. Per the germline V gene, CDR1 is SGHNT and CDR2 is YYREEE (reference sequence). Losses at the gene ends were 0 bases for V and 3 bases for J; bases not matched to a gene: 3. The CDR3 runs to 15 residues. DNA of the CDR3: TGTGCCAGCAGCTTGGTTGGACAGGGGTACTATGGCTACACCTTC. Amino acids: CASSLVGQGYYGYTF. Full variable domain (rest looked up from reference TRBV5-4 and TRBJ1-2): ETGVTQSPTHLIKTRGQQVTLRCSSQSGHNTVSWYQQALGQGPQFIFQYYREEENGRGNFPPRFSGLQFPNYSSELNVNALELDDSALYLCASSLVGQGYYGYTFGSGTRLTVV.

The chain has TRBV5-6 and TRBJ2-1; 9 positions agree with TRBD2. There are 15 residues in the CDR3. Looked up from germline, CDR1 is SGHDT and CDR2 is YYEEEE. V shed 0 bases and J 4 bases; nucleotides not matched to a gene: 2. CDR3 residues: CASSLVTSGYNEQFF. CDR3 nucleotides: TGTGCCAGCAGCTTGGTGACTAGCGGATACAATGAGCAGTTCTTC.

The V gene is TRBV6-1, the J gene TRBJ2-7; D perhaps matches TRBD1 (5 bases). The CDR3 loop spans 10 amino acids. The V and J ends lost 10 bases and 6 bases respectively, with 10 bases between them. Germline CDR1 reads MNHNS; CDR2 reads SASEGT. The CDR3 loop is CATRRGEQYF. DNA of the CDR3: TGTGCCACCCGAAGGGGCGAGCAGTACTTC.

This clone was counted between two and nine times. This chain links TRBV28 with TRBJ2-7, with TRBD1 matching 10 bases. Germline V gene sequence: CDR1 MDHEN, CDR2 SYDVKM. The CDR3 is 15 residues long. V was pared by 7 bases and J by 3 bases, with 9 bases of the junction left unmatched. Here the CDR3 reads CASNEAGQGDYEQYF. The CDR3 DNA follows: TGTGCCAGCAACGAAGCCGGACAGGGGGACTACGAGCAGTACTTC.

The chain carries TRBV7-2 and TRBJ1-5; D not certain. CDR3 length equals 15 residues. Germline V lookup: CDR1 SGHTA, CDR2 FQGNSA. Trimming removed 1 base at V and 6 bases at J, with 13 bases between. CDR3 residues: CASSLEPRGSQPQHF. As DNA, the CDR3 is TGTGCCAGCAGCTTAGAGCCTCGGGGTAGTCAGCCCCAGCATTTT.

This clone was seen just once. This rearrangement joins TRBV5-8 to TRBJ2-5; perhaps TRBD2 as D (5 bases). Trimming shortened V by 3 bases and J by 4 bases, and 10 bases separated the two germline ends. This CDR3 spans 13 amino acids. The germline V gene encodes CDR1 SGHTS and CDR2 YDEGEE. The CDR3 protein is CASSWAAGETQYF. The CDR3 region has the DNA TGTGCCAGCAGCTGGGCGGCGGGAGAGACCCAGTACTTC.

J is TRBJ1-2 and V is TRBV10-2, with a tentative D call TRBD1 (5 bases). There are 16 residues in the CDR3. Deletions cut 3 bases from V and 8 bases from J, with 22 bases between. Germline values: CDR1 WSHSY, CDR2 SAAADI. Here the CDR3 reads CASSERLQGAGGGYTF. CDR3 nucleotide sequence: TGCGCCAGCAGTGAAAGGCTGCAGGGTGCCGGGGGAGGCTACACCTTC.

The chain has TRBV15 and TRBJ1-2; D remains ambiguous. This CDR3 comprises 12 residues. V was clipped by 2 bases and J by 3 bases, with 4 bases between them. The germline gives CDR1 LNHNV, CDR2 YYDKDF (reference sequence). CDR3 loop: CATSRRDYGYTF. CDR3 nucleotides: TGTGCCACCAGCAGACGGGACTATGGCTACACCTTC.

The chain carries TRBV29-1 and TRBJ2-7; the D gene is possibly TRBD1 (5 bases). Deletions cut 1 base from V and 6 bases from J, with 13 bases between. Germline V gene data show CDR1 as SQVTM and CDR2 as ANQGSEA. The CDR3 has 13 residues. CDR3 coding DNA: TGCAGCGTTGAAGTTCCCCCAGGGCCCGAGCAGTACTTC. Translating gives CSVEVPPGPEQYF.

The chain couples TRBV10-3 to TRBJ2-2; 7 bases align to TRBD1. The V gene's germline CDR1 is ENHRY and CDR2 SYGVKD. This CDR3 region has 12 residues. V shed 6 bases, J shed 5 bases, and the junction held 0 bases outside the gene matches. In DNA form, the CDR3 reads TGTGCCATCAGGACAGGGACCGGGGAGCTGTTTTTT. Its protein is CAIRTGTGELFF.

J is TRBJ2-1 and V is TRBV7-2; D may be TRBD2 (5 bases). The CDR3 sequence is 15 residues long. Trimming removed 3 bases from V and 3 bases from J, with 12 bases in between. Germline CDR1 SGHTA, CDR2 FQGNSA. The CDR3 sequence: CASSLSSGFYNEQFF. The CDR3 DNA follows: TGTGCCAGCAGCTTGTCCTCGGGGTTCTACAATGAGCAGTTCTTC.

The chain joins TRBV6-5 to TRBJ2-3; 11 bases align to TRBD2. Germline loops: CDR1 MNHEY, CDR2 SVGAGI. The junction had 6 bases not matched to a gene; V was cut back by 10 bases and J by 0 bases. This CDR3 comprises 15 residues. Here the CDR3 DNA reads TGTGCCACCGGGACTAGCGGATCTAGCACAGATACGCAGTATTTT. This encodes CATGTSGSSTDTQYF.